This T cell receptor beta chain was sequenced during a study of cytomegalovirus exposure and HLA in healthy donors. The PCR contained 60 Vbeta and 13 Jbeta primers. Original data processing: In a later analysis, of approximately 81 million unique beta chains, roughly 9.9 million appeared in at least two donors. Profiling relied on immunoSEQ multiplex PCR, and the TCRdb table lists in-frame clones only, not all of them. D and trimming were read from the DNA, whereas the V and J calls and clone size are those reported in that table. Altogether under 170,000 clones are present, around 75% being singletons, with the ten largest covering 3.5%. The specimen sequenced was PBMCs. The TCR sequence derives from a human donor in good health.

CDR3 in DNA: TGTGCCAGCAGCCCCCGCGGGGGCCTATCTGGAAACACCATATATTTT. Amino acids: CASSPRGGLSGNTIYF. The genes are TRBV9 and TRBJ1-3; perhaps TRBD1 as D (6 bases). Germline values: CDR1 SGDLS, CDR2 YYNGEE. The CDR3 spans 16 residues. Deletions cut 4 bases from V and 1 base from J, with 15 bases between.